The sequence of this T cell receptor beta chain was determined in a study of blood T cell repertoires in COVID-19. Those enrolled in Seattle joined during active infection and were followed longitudinally afterward. Original data processing: Reference gene primer amplification in the assay estimated nucleated cell counts. Data came from immunoSEQ multiplex PCR; TCRdb stores just in-frame clones and leaves some out. V, J and clone size were drawn from that table, and D and trimming were deduced from the DNA. The table includes 200,000 to 250,000 clones, around 86% detected once. CDR1 is LNHDA, CDR2 SQIVND, per germline (reference sequence). The trim removed 7 bases at V and 4 bases at J, leaving 14 bases unmatched. The CDR3 spans 18 residues.

The specimen was peripheral blood. This sequence originates from a woman aged 50 to 60 with COVID-19, enrolled during active disease. The genes are TRBV19 and TRBJ1-5, with 12 nucleotides matching TRBD1. This chain's CDR3 is CASTSRGGQGARNQPQHF. The CDR3 nucleotides are TGTGCCAGTACCTCTCGGGGGGGACAGGGGGCGAGGAATCAGCCCCAGCATTTT.